The 30 T cell receptor beta chains listed next were all sequenced from one sample in a study of T-cell reconstitution after alpha-beta-depleted transplantation in children. Preparation of the TCRbeta library used unique molecular identifiers. TCRdb ran MiXCR on the PCR reads and lists one entry per CDR3 protein. Altogether about 470,000 distinct CDR3 sequences are present, around two fifths being singletons, with the ten largest covering 27%. The starting material was PBMCs, obtained before TCRalphabeta/CD19-depleted stem cell transplant. These receptors were obtained from a girl aged 2 to 9 with aplastic anemia, due to receive a stem cell transplant.

This chain connects TRBV20-1 to TRBJ2-7; the D gene is possibly TRBD1 (6 bases). In germline, CDR1 is DFQATT, CDR2 SNEGSKA (reference sequence). Trimming cost V 0 bases and J 4 bases, with 10 bases left between them. The CDR3 is 13 amino acids. The CDR3 nucleotides read TGCAGTGCTAGAGAGGCAGGGGAGTACGAGCAGTACTTC. It encodes CSAREAGEYEQYF.

This clonotype showed up just a few times. The chain combines TRBV29-1 with TRBJ1-6; D call uncertain. Germline loops: CDR1 SQVTM, CDR2 ANQGSEA. Trimming removed 6 bases at V and 11 bases at J, with 8 bases between. The CDR3 loop spans 10 amino acids. CDR3: CSVKTPPLHF. CDR3 DNA sequence: TGCAGCGTAAAGACTCCACCCCTCCACTTT.

J is TRBJ1-6 and V is TRBV3-1; D call uncertain. The length of the CDR3 is 13 residues. V lost 3 bases to trimming and J lost 8 bases, with 8 bases between them. The germline V gene encodes CDR1 LGHDT and CDR2 YNNKEL (reference sequence). As DNA, the CDR3 is TGTGCCAGCAGCCAGCAATGGGATTCACCCCTCCACTTT. Amino acids: CASSQQWDSPLHF.

In its sample, this clonotype was seen many times. The gene calls are TRBV6-5 and TRBJ1-1; D ambiguous. This CDR3 region has 12 residues. The germline V gene encodes CDR1 MNHEY and CDR2 SVGAGI. Trimming took off 2 bases at V and 6 bases at J, with 7 bases between the two ends. CDR3 DNA sequence: TGTGCCAGCAGTTACAGAGGAGCTGAAGCTTTCTTT. Translation gives CASSYRGAEAFF.

This clonotype was seen ten or more times. This rearrangement joins TRBV12-3 or TRBV12-4 to TRBJ2-5, with D perhaps TRBD1 or TRBD2 (6 bases each). This CDR3 region has 15 residues. V lost 2 bases, J lost 6 bases, and 16 bases lay in between. The CDR3 DNA reads TGTGCCAGCAGTTTATGGGGCAGGGGAGGAAAGACCCAGTACTTC. This encodes CASSLWGRGGKTQYF.

CDR3 nucleotides: TGTGCCAGCAGTTTAGCGGGGAGGCCCCCCTACGAGCAGTACTTC. Protein sequence: CASSLAGRPPYEQYF. The V gene is TRBV12-3 or TRBV12-4, the J gene TRBJ2-7; D is possibly TRBD2 (6 bases). The germline V and J ends were trimmed by 0 bases and 2 bases, with 11 bases remaining between them. The CDR3 spans 15 residues.

The chain couples TRBV4-1 to TRBJ2-7; TRBD2 might be the D (5 bases). CDR3 length: 14 residues. CDR1 and CDR2 from the germline V gene are MGHRA and YSYEKL. V was trimmed by 1 base and J by 4 bases, leaving 11 bases between them. This CDR3 is CASSQGGSWYEQYF. DNA of the CDR3: TGCGCCAGCAGCCAAGGTGGGAGTTGGTACGAGCAGTACTTC.

This clonotype was recorded at least ten times. J is TRBJ2-1 and V is TRBV20-1; TRBD1 matches 10 bases. After removal of 4 bases from V and 3 bases from J, the junction contained 12 bases not matched to a gene. Germline V gene data show CDR1 as DFQATT and CDR2 as SNEGSKA (reference sequence). The CDR3 covers 17 residues. The CDR3 loop is CSATGQGSRDYYNEQFF. The DNA of the CDR3 is TGCAGTGCTACGGGACAGGGGAGCCGGGACTACTACAATGAGCAGTTCTTC.

The V call is TRBV6-5, the J call TRBJ1-5; tentatively, D is TRBD1 (5 bases). This CDR3 comprises 14 residues. Germline lookup yields CDR1 MNHEY and CDR2 SVGAGI. With 5 bases removed from V and 6 bases from J, the gap between germline ends came to 14 bases. The CDR3 DNA sequence: TGTGCCAGCAGTACTACGAGTGGGGGTCAGCCCCAGCATTTT. Translation gives CASSTTSGGQPQHF.

The chain couples TRBV11-1 to TRBJ2-5; the D gene is possibly TRBD1 (6 bases). Trimming left V 4 bases short and J 4 bases short, with 13 bases between. The CDR3 runs to 14 residues. Germline loops: CDR1 SGHAT, CDR2 FQDESV (reference sequence). The DNA for the CDR3 is TGTGCCAGCAGCTCCCGATCCAGGGGAGAGACCCAGTACTTC. Translated: CASSSRSRGETQYF.

This chain connects TRBV5-6 to TRBJ1-5, with D hard to call. CDR1 and CDR2 from the germline V gene are SGHDT and YYEEEE. The length of the CDR3 is 12 residues. Trimming pared 4 bases from V and 4 bases from J, leaving 6 bases between. The DNA for the CDR3 is TGTGCCAGCAGCCAGACGAATCAGCCCCAGCATTTT. Translating it yields CASSQTNQPQHF.

The J gene is TRBJ2-7, the V gene TRBV5-1; TRBD2 matches at 10 bases. V dropped 7 bases and J dropped 0; count of bases not matched to a gene: 4. Germline values: CDR1 SGHRS, CDR2 YFSETQ. The CDR3 spans 14 residues. The CDR3 reads CASLIAGGSYEQYF. In DNA form, the CDR3 reads TGCGCCAGCTTGATAGCGGGGGGCTCCTACGAGCAGTACTTC.

The V and J genes are TRBV6-1 and TRBJ2-2, with 12 bases that match TRBD2. The CDR3 has 16 amino acids. Losses at the gene ends were 6 bases for V and 7 bases for J; bases not matched to a gene: 9. Germline V gene lookup returns CDR1 MNHNS and CDR2 SASEGT. Written as DNA, the CDR3 is TGTGCCAGCAGCTTCCTAGCGGGAGGGCCGATCGGGGAGCTGTTTTTT. It is translated as CASSFLAGGPIGELFF.

The rearrangement uses TRBV18 and TRBJ2-1; no reliable D call. CDR1 KGHSH and CDR2 LQKENI come from the germline V gene. V was shortened by 5 bases and J by 7 bases, with 12 bases between the two germline ends. CDR3 length equals 13 residues. Written as DNA, the CDR3 is TGTGCCAGCTCATCCCTCGCGGCGAATGAGCAGTTCTTC. It specifies CASSSLAANEQFF.

This chain uses TRBV5-1 with TRBJ2-5; D gene ambiguous. Germline V gene sequence: CDR1 SGHRS, CDR2 YFSETQ. Trimming cost V 4 bases and J 3 bases, with 10 bases left between them. This CDR3 has 13 residues. CDR3 nucleotide sequence: TGCGCCAGCAGCGTTTGGGGAAAAGAGACCCAGTACTTC. It yields the protein CASSVWGKETQYF.

Notes on this clonotype: An end of the junction does not agree with germline; a read error may underlie this. The rearrangement uses TRBV27 and TRBJ2-1; 8 nucleotides align to TRBD1. CDR1 and CDR2 from the germline V gene are MNHEY and SMNVEV (reference sequence). The CDR3 sequence is 18 residues long. This CDR3 is CASSWGVIGTGPTSPQTF. DNA for the CDR3: TGTGCCAGCAGTTGGGGAGTTATCGGGACAGGCCCTACTAGCCCCCAGACGTTC.

The table lists this clonotype with a few counts. The chain combines TRBV20-1 with TRBJ2-3; 8 positions match TRBD2. Trimming took 3 bases from V and 1 from J; bases not matched to a gene: 3. The CDR3 length is 14 residues. Germline V CDR1 and CDR2: DFQATT, SNEGSKA (reference sequence). In DNA, the CDR3 is TGCAGTGCTAGCGGGAGGGGGGGCACAGATACGCAGTATTTT. Residues: CSASGRGGTDTQYF.

This clonotype was picked up many times. The chain employs TRBV9 and TRBJ2-3; 13 bases agree with TRBD2. V lost 3 bases to trimming and J lost 4 bases; unmatched junction nucleotides: 2. Germline V lookup: CDR1 SGDLS, CDR2 YYNGEE. The CDR3 extends over 15 amino acids. The CDR3 DNA reads TGTGCCAGCAGCGGCGGACTAGCGGGAGCAGATACGCAGTATTTT. It encodes CASSGGLAGADTQYF.

Details on this clonotype: The junction does not match germline at one end; this may be a read error. The genes are TRBV7-9 and TRBJ1-1; D gene uncertain. The CDR3 totals 12 residues. CDR1 SEHNR and CDR2 FQNEAQ come from the germline V gene (reference sequence). The CDR3 loop reads CASGLEYTEAFF. CDR3 sequence (DNA): TGTGCCAGCGGCTTGGAGTACACTGAAGCTTTCTTT. Supplemented by reference TRBV7-9 and TRBJ1-1, the full variable domain reads DTGVSQNPRHKITKRGQNVTFRCDPISEHNRLYWYRQTLGQGPEFLTYFQNEAQLEKSRLLSDRFSAERPKGSFSTLEIQRTEQGDSAMYLCASGLEYTEAFFGQGTRLTVV.

The chain uses TRBV2 and TRBJ1-1, with 8 bases aligning to TRBD1. The CDR3 sequence is 13 residues long. Trimming took 6 bases from V and 1 from J; bases not matched to a gene: 1. Germline-derived CDR1 and CDR2 are SNHLY and FYNNEI. For the CDR3, the DNA is TGTGCCAGCAGAGACAGGGGGAACACTGAAGCTTTCTTT. It encodes CASRDRGNTEAFF. The whole variable domain, remainder taken from reference TRBV2 and TRBJ1-1, is EPEVTQTPSHQVTQMGQEVILRCVPISNHLYFYWYRQILGQKVEFLVSFYNNEISEKSEIFDDQFSVERPDGSNFTLKIRSTKLEDSAMYFCASRDRGNTEAFFGQGTRLTVV.

This clonotype was counted once. This chain uses TRBV6-1 with TRBJ1-6; 12 bases agree with TRBD1. Germline CDR1 is MNHNS and CDR2 is SASEGT. The CDR3 contains 16 residues. J gave up 10 bases and V 6 bases, and 10 bases lay outside the gene matches. This chain's CDR3 is CASRSITGTGGSPLHF. As DNA, the CDR3 is TGTGCCAGCAGATCTATTACCGGGACAGGGGGCTCACCCCTCCACTTT.

This chain connects TRBV7-2 to TRBJ2-7, with 8 bases identical to TRBD2. Per the germline V gene, CDR1 is SGHTA and CDR2 is FQGNSA. The CDR3 spans 13 residues. The V gene end was trimmed by 3 bases and the J gene end by 6 bases; junction bases not matched to a gene: 4. CDR3 region: CASSLERGLEQYF. The DNA of the CDR3 is TGTGCCAGCAGCTTGGAGCGGGGGCTCGAGCAGTACTTC.

This clonotype was counted only a few times. The gene calls are TRBV20-1 and TRBJ2-7, with D possibly being TRBD1 or TRBD2 (5 bases each). V was clipped by 3 bases and J by 2 bases, with 8 bases between them. This CDR3 is built from 12 residues. Germline-derived CDR1 and CDR2 are DFQATT and SNEGSKA (reference sequence). The CDR3 protein is CSARGPPYEQYF. In DNA, the CDR3 is TGCAGTGCTAGGGGACCCCCCTACGAGCAGTACTTC.

The chain joins TRBV7-9 to TRBJ2-4; D unclear. The CDR3 sequence is 13 residues long. Trimming removed 3 bases at V and 6 bases at J, with 9 bases between. Germline CDR1 is SEHNR and CDR2 is FQNEAQ (reference sequence). The DNA of the CDR3 is TGTGCCAGCAGCTTCCCGACCGTAAACATTCAGTACTTC. Translated, it gives CASSFPTVNIQYF.

This clonotype appeared a few times. The chain is built from TRBV18 and TRBJ2-1, with 8 nucleotides matching TRBD2. Per germline, CDR1 KGHSH and CDR2 LQKENI. CDR3 size: 15 residues. Trimming removed 1 base from V and 6 bases from J; junction bases left unmatched: 5. CDR3 sequence (DNA): TGTGCCAGCTCACCACTAGCGGGAATACGCAATGAGCAGTTCTTC. Protein sequence: CASSPLAGIRNEQFF.

V and J are TRBV6-5 and TRBJ2-7; possible D gene TRBD2, 6 bases. Germline loops: CDR1 MNHEY, CDR2 SVGAGI. The V end lost 2 bases, the J end lost 3 bases, and 14 bases lay between the germline ends. This CDR3 has 15 residues. Here the CDR3 DNA reads TGTGCCAGCAGTTACAGCGCGGGAAGGGACTACGAGCAGTACTTC. Its translation is CASSYSAGRDYEQYF.

This clonotype came up many times. The chain links TRBV4-1 to TRBJ2-5; 7 bases agree with TRBD2. This CDR3 comprises 17 residues. Germline CDR1 and CDR2: MGHRA and YSYEKL. V shed 3 bases, J shed 2 bases, and the junction held 12 bases outside the gene matches. The CDR3 bases are TGCGCCAGCAGCCATGGACCGGCTAGCGGAACTCAAGAGACCCAGTACTTC. This codes for CASSHGPASGTQETQYF.

The rearrangement joins TRBV29-1 to TRBJ2-5, with TRBD2 matching 11 bases. The CDR3 length is 15 residues. Trimming took 2 bases from V and 4 from J; bases not matched to a gene: 6. CDR1 and CDR2 (germline): SQVTM, ANQGSEA. CDR3 bases: TGCAGCGTTGAACCACGGCTAGCGGGAGGAGAGACCCAGTACTTC. This gives the protein CSVEPRLAGGETQYF.

The J gene is TRBJ2-2, the V gene TRBV7-3, with D maybe TRBD1 (5 bases). Germline V gene lookup returns CDR1 SGHTA and CDR2 FQGTGA. The CDR3 is made up of 15 amino acids. Trimming took 3 bases from V and 5 from J, leaving 13 bases between them. The CDR3 nucleotides read TGTGCCAGCAGCTTCGCCACCTCAGGGACCGGGGAGCTGTTTTTT. Protein: CASSFATSGTGELFF. Variable domain in full (rest from reference TRBV7-3 and TRBJ2-2): GAGVSQTPSNKVTEKGKYVELRCDPISGHTALYWYRQSLGQGPEFLIYFQGTGAADDSGLPNDRFFAVRPEGSVSTLKIQRTERGDSAVYLCASSFATSGTGELFFGEGSRLTVL.

This clonotype was observed a handful of times. V and J are TRBV10-3 and TRBJ2-7, with 7 bases aligning to TRBD1. This CDR3 has 14 residues. Germline trimming cut 3 bases from V and 6 bases from J; bases unmatched to any gene: 8. Germline V gene sequence: CDR1 ENHRY, CDR2 SYGVKD. CDR3 region: CAISELRDRSEQYF. The CDR3 coding sequence is TGTGCCATCAGTGAACTCCGGGACAGATCCGAGCAGTACTTC.